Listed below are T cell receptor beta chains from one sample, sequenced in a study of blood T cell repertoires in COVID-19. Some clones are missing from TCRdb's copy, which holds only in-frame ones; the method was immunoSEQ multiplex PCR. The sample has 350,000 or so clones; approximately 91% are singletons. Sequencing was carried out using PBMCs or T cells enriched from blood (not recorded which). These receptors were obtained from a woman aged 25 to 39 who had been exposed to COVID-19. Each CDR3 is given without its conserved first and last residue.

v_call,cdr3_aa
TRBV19,ASSPTGYTEAF
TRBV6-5,ASSHEAQYEQY
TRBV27,ASSQISPQAGLLNEQF
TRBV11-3,ASSQLLAGAFNEQF
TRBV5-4,ASSLGTGKGYGYT
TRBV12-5,ASGLLAQQY
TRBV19,ASSAGTGQGNGNTIY
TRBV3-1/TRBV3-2,ASSQVDRGKVKNTEAF
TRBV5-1,ASSRDRGLSYEQY
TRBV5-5,ASATGQGTYGYT
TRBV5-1,ASSLLTGAGEKLF
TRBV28,ASSLAGPSTKLF
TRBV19,ASSQTATAAGNTIY
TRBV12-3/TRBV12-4,ASRIAGWETQY
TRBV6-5,ASRYSIDSSYEQY
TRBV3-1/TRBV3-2,ASSPSDRDYQPQH
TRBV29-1,SVGPRQGLYEQY
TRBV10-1,ASSESSRNSGNTIY
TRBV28,ASSKQAIAYEQY
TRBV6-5,ASSYLQGANTGELF
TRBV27,ASSPSGGNEKLF
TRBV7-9,ASSSPDRGGSYEQY
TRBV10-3,ATRAGGPHEQY
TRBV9,ASRGDVLPGYT
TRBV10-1,ASSGGQYHNEQF
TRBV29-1,SAGGVVGGYGYT
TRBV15,ATSPLGHPEAF
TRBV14,ASSQFFSLSYEQY